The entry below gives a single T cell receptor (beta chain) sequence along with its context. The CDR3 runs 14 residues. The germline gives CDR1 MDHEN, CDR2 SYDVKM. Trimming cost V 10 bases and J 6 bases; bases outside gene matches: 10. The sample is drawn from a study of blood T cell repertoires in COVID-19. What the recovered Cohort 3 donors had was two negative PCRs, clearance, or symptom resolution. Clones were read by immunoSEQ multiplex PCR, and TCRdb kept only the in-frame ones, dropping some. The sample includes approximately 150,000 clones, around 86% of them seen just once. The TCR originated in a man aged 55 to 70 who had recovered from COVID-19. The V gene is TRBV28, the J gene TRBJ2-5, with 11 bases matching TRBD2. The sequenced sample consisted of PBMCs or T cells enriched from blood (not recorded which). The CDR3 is CATKTSGSSKTQYF. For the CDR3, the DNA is TGTGCCACCAAAACTAGCGGGAGTTCGAAGACCCAGTACTTC.